The source of this T cell receptor (beta chain) is a study of memory CD4+ T cells and cytomegalovirus serostatus. Study details: Of the healthy Belgian adults, 9 or 10 were CMV seropositive and 20 to 30 seronegative.

The protocol was immunoSEQ multiplex PCR, while the TCRdb copy is restricted to in-frame clones and leaves out a portion. The sample carries 45,000 or so clones, roughly 83% recorded once. A note on this clone: Its antigen is unknown.

Single viable CD3+CD4+CD8-CD45RO+ cells were sorted as the memory CD4+ T cells. Germline values: CDR1 LNHDA, CDR2 SQIVND (reference sequence). The CDR3 runs 13 residues. The V gene lost 6 bases and the J gene lost 6 bases, with 11 bases spanning the gap. Study observations and caveats: The CMV-associated TCR signature appears largely within the CD4+ memory repertoire.

The sequence was obtained from an adult in good health and CMV-seronegative. Specimen: memory CD4+ T cells from blood. The chain combines TRBV19 with TRBJ1-4; possible D gene TRBD1, 5 bases. CDR3 in amino acids: CASRGQGDEKLFF. The CDR3 DNA sequence: TGTGCCAGTAGAGGGCAGGGAGATGAAAAACTGTTTTTT. Filled out from reference TRBV19 and TRBJ1-4, the complete variable domain reads DGGITQSPKYLFRKEGQNVTLSCEQNLNHDAMYWYRQDPGQGLRLIYYSQIVNDFQKGDIAEGYSVSREKKESFPLTVTSAQKNPTAFYLCASRGQGDEKLFFGSGTQLSVL.